These 23 T cell receptor beta chains were sequenced from one sample in a study of cytomegalovirus exposure and HLA in healthy donors. A multiplex PCR was run with 60 Vbeta primers and 13 Jbeta primers. Method: immunoSEQ multiplex PCR; TCRdb's copy keeps in-frame clones and lacks some. The table has roughly 150,000 clones, 73% seen once. What was sequenced was PBMCs. All receptors come from a woman under 30 in good health and CMV-seronegative.

The chain recombines TRBV6-5 with TRBJ2-7; possible D gene TRBD1, 5 bases. Trimming removed 4 bases at V and 4 bases at J, with 11 bases between. Looked up from germline, CDR1 is MNHEY and CDR2 is SVGAGI. This CDR3 is 13 amino acids long. Here the CDR3 reads CASSSSAGYEQYV. The DNA of the CDR3 is TGTGCCAGCAGTTCATCCGCAGGGTACGAGCAGTACGTC.

This clone was seen a single time. The V and J genes are TRBV28 and TRBJ1-6, with 9 bases that match TRBD1. Germline CDR1 is MDHEN and CDR2 is SYDVKM. With 5 bases clipped from V and 10 bases from J, the junction kept 3 bases outside the gene matches. The CDR3 has 13 amino acids. This CDR3 reads CASSGDRDSPLHF. CDR3 in DNA: TGTGCCAGCAGTGGGGACAGGGACTCACCCCTCCACTTT.

This chain connects TRBV4-1 to TRBJ2-2; D remains unclear. Germline values: CDR1 MGHRA, CDR2 YSYEKL. This CDR3 spans 14 amino acids. Trimming stripped 4 bases from V and 5 bases from J, with 11 bases between. Written as DNA, the CDR3 is TGCGCCAGCAGCCGTCAAACTGTAACCGGGGAGCTGTTTTTT. It encodes CASSRQTVTGELFF.

V usage is TRBV7-2 and J usage is TRBJ2-2; 7 nucleotides line up with TRBD1. Trimming removed 3 bases from V and 8 bases from J; junction bases left unmatched: 12. The CDR3 loop spans 16 amino acids. Per the germline V gene, CDR1 is SGHTA and CDR2 is FQGNSA. The DNA for the CDR3 is TGTGCCAGCAGCTTTCGACCAGGGGGTTCTGGGGGGGAGCTGTTTTTT. The encoded protein is CASSFRPGGSGGELFF.

With regard to this clone: Other nucleotide sequences in the sample specify the same CDR3. V gene TRBV27 combines with J gene TRBJ2-5; 10 nucleotides line up with TRBD2. V dropped 3 bases and J dropped 5; count of bases not matched to a gene: 6. Germline CDR1 is MNHEY and CDR2 is SMNVEV (reference sequence). The CDR3 length is 15 residues. CDR3: CASSLKLAGMETQYF. Here the CDR3 DNA reads TGTGCCAGCAGTTTGAAACTAGCGGGGATGGAGACCCAGTACTTC.

The V and J genes are TRBV7-2 and TRBJ1-1; 8 positions match TRBD1. Germline V gene lookup returns CDR1 SGHTA and CDR2 FQGNSA. The ends lost 3 bases at V and 7 bases at J; junction bases unmatched: 7. The CDR3 sequence is 14 residues long. The CDR3 DNA reads TGTGCCAGCAGCTTCGGACAGGGATGGGGTGAAGCTTTCTTT. Residues: CASSFGQGWGEAFF.

The chain combines TRBV7-3 with TRBJ1-2, with D maybe TRBD1 (6 bases). The CDR3 has 13 amino acids. Germline V gene data show CDR1 as SGHTA and CDR2 as FQGTGA. V was trimmed by 4 bases and J by 4 bases, leaving 10 bases between them. The CDR3 spells CASSSQGSYGYTF. The CDR3 coding sequence is TGTGCCAGCAGCTCGCAGGGGAGCTATGGCTACACCTTC.

The V call is TRBV18, the J call TRBJ2-3; 7 nucleotides line up with TRBD2. Per germline, CDR1 KGHSH and CDR2 LQKENI. V lost 7 bases and J lost 4; bases outside the gene matches: 14. This CDR3 is built from 16 residues. The CDR3 sequence is CASLEILGGPPDTQYF. The DNA for the CDR3 is TGTGCCAGCTTAGAAATTTTGGGAGGGCCGCCAGATACGCAGTATTTT.

This clone was counted only a few times. The chain is built from TRBV28 and TRBJ2-1, with a weak D call TRBD1 (6 bases). The CDR3 contains 16 residues. The germline V gene has CDR1 MDHEN and CDR2 SYDVKM. Trimming took off 3 bases at V and 0 bases at J, with 12 bases between the two ends. CDR3 in amino acids: CASSFWGPSSYNEQFF. CDR3 DNA: TGTGCCAGCAGTTTTTGGGGGCCCAGCTCCTACAATGAGCAGTTCTTC.

The J gene is TRBJ1-1, the V gene TRBV18; a weak D match, TRBD1 (6 bases). The germline V gene has CDR1 KGHSH and CDR2 LQKENI. The V gene lost 4 bases and the J gene lost 4 bases, with 13 bases spanning the gap. This CDR3 is built from 14 residues. The CDR3 sequence is CASSLAQGGTEAFF. CDR3 sequence (DNA): TGTGCCAGCTCACTCGCCCAAGGGGGCACTGAAGCTTTCTTT.

The CDR3 coding sequence is TGTGCCAGCAGCCAACCGGGACTTGCAAACAATGAGCAGTTCTTC. This codes for CASSQPGLANNEQFF. The V gene is TRBV5-6, the J gene TRBJ2-1; a weak D match, TRBD2 (6 bases). The CDR3 consists of 15 residues. Germline lookup yields CDR1 SGHDT and CDR2 YYEEEE. V dropped 4 bases and J dropped 5 bases, with 16 bases sitting between them. Full variable domain (missing parts from reference TRBV5-6 and TRBJ2-1): DAGVTQSPTHLIKTRGQQVTLRCSPKSGHDTVSWYQQALGQGPQFIFQYYEEEERQRGNFPDRFSGHQFPNYSSELNVNALLLGDSALYLCASSQPGLANNEQFFGPGTRLTVL.

The chain is built from TRBV28 and TRBJ2-2, with a tentative D call TRBD2 (5 bases). CDR3 size: 18 residues. V lost 6 bases to trimming and J lost 4 bases, with 24 bases between them. Germline lookup yields CDR1 MDHEN and CDR2 SYDVKM. CDR3 sequence: CASSTSGFVLASTGELFF. The DNA of the CDR3 is TGTGCCAGCAGCACCTCGGGGTTTGTGCTAGCCAGCACCGGGGAGCTGTTTTTT.

The chain recombines TRBV19 with TRBJ2-1, with unresolved D. Trimming shortened V by 3 bases and J by 6 bases, and 12 bases separated the two germline ends. Germline V gene data show CDR1 as LNHDA and CDR2 as SQIVND (reference sequence). The CDR3 is 14 residues long. The CDR3 sequence is CASSMRLIRNEQFF. CDR3 in DNA: TGTGCCAGTAGTATGAGACTCATCCGCAATGAGCAGTTCTTC.

The chain employs TRBV18 and TRBJ2-7, with D unclear. Trimming took 2 bases from V and 6 from J, leaving 8 bases between them. Germline lookup yields CDR1 KGHSH and CDR2 LQKENI. The CDR3 loop spans 12 amino acids. CDR3 residues: CASSPRWGEQYV. CDR3 nucleotide sequence: TGTGCCAGCTCACCAAGATGGGGCGAGCAGTACGTC.

For this clone: The same CDR3 arises from other DNA sequences in this sample as well. This sequence joins TRBV5-1 and TRBJ2-5, with 14 nucleotides matching TRBD2. The CDR3 runs to 16 residues. With V trimmed by 0 bases and J by 2 bases, 0 bases remained unmatched. CDR1 and CDR2 from the germline V gene are SGHRS and YFSETQ. CDR3 protein: CASSLGLAGGQETQYF. CDR3 in DNA: TGCGCCAGCAGCTTGGGACTAGCGGGGGGGCAAGAGACCCAGTACTTC.

This chain uses TRBV6-5 with TRBJ1-3; no clear D gene. The CDR3 sequence is 13 residues long. V lost 4 bases, J lost 4 bases, and 8 bases lay in between. The germline V gene encodes CDR1 MNHEY and CDR2 SVGAGI. The CDR3 DNA reads as TGTGCCAGCAGTTCCTTATCCGGAAACACCATATATTTT. Residues: CASSSLSGNTIYF.

This chain uses TRBV11-2 with TRBJ1-4; a possible D gene is TRBD1 (5 bases). The CDR3 consists of 16 residues. Germline assignment: CDR1 SGHAT and CDR2 FQNNGV. V was shortened by 2 bases and J by 8 bases, with 18 bases between the two germline ends. The DNA for the CDR3 is TGTGCCAGCAGCTTAAACGTAGACAGCCCCTTGGAAAAACTGTTTTTT. Its translation is CASSLNVDSPLEKLFF.

This clone occurred a few times. The rearrangement links TRBV6-4 to TRBJ2-1, with 10 bases matching TRBD1. V was clipped by 5 bases and J by 7 bases; unmatched bases: 11. CDR1 and CDR2 from the germline V gene are MRHNA and SNTAGT. CDR3 length: 16 amino acids. The DNA of the CDR3 is TGTGCCAGCAGTCCTCTCCGGGACAGGGGTAGGAATGAGCAGTTCTTC. Encoded protein: CASSPLRDRGRNEQFF.

The rearrangement joins TRBV5-1 to TRBJ2-3; 7 positions agree with TRBD2. J lost 3 bases, V lost 4 bases, and 8 bases had no gene match. The CDR3 has 15 amino acids. Germline V gene lookup returns CDR1 SGHRS and CDR2 YFSETQ. CDR3 in DNA: TGCGCCAGCAGCCAAGTCCCCGGGGGGACAGATACGCAGTATTTT. Protein: CASSQVPGGTDTQYF.

The DNA for the CDR3 is TGTGCCAGCAGCTTAGCGTTAGCGGCGGGAGGGGGGGAGCTGTTTTTT. Translating it yields CASSLALAAGGGELFF. The rearrangement joins TRBV7-8 to TRBJ2-2; 9 bases are a match to TRBD2. CDR3 length: 16 amino acids. V shed 0 bases, J shed 8 bases, and the junction held 7 bases outside the gene matches. Germline-derived CDR1 and CDR2 are SGHVS and FQNEAQ. The entire variable domain, with the rest obtained from reference TRBV7-8 and TRBJ2-2, is as follows: GAGVSQSPRYKVAKRGQDVALRCDPISGHVSLFWYQQALGQGPEFLTYFQNEAQLDKSGLPSDRFFAERPEGSVSTLKIQRTQQEDSAVYLCASSLALAAGGGELFFGEGSRLTVL.

The V gene is TRBV7-9, the J gene TRBJ1-1; D is ambiguous. The V end was cut by 5 bases, the J end by 1 base, with 11 bases between. Germline V gene data show CDR1 as SEHNR and CDR2 as FQNEAQ (reference sequence). The CDR3 loop spans 14 amino acids. The CDR3 sequence: CASSPTDKNTEAFF. The CDR3 coding sequence is TGTGCCAGCAGCCCAACAGATAAGAACACTGAAGCTTTCTTT.

This sequence joins TRBV27 and TRBJ2-1, with 9 bases that match TRBD2. The germline V gene encodes CDR1 MNHEY and CDR2 SMNVEV (reference sequence). With 1 base clipped from V and 8 bases from J, the junction kept 6 bases outside the gene matches. This CDR3 has 15 amino acids. CDR3 nucleotide sequence: TGTGCCAGCAGTTTATATGCGGGAGGGTTAGATGAGCAGTTCTTC. Translated: CASSLYAGGLDEQFF.

This chain joins TRBV29-1 and TRBJ2-5; D is possibly TRBD1 (6 bases). The CDR3 is 13 residues long. Germline CDR1 reads SQVTM; CDR2 reads ANQGSEA. Trimming removed 1 base from V and 1 base from J, with 7 bases in between. The CDR3 spells CSVEVGAQETQYF. Written as DNA, the CDR3 is TGCAGCGTTGAAGTGGGGGCCCAAGAGACCCAGTACTTC.